The entry below describes one T cell receptor beta chain. What it binds is not known. The V gene end was trimmed by 6 bases and the J gene end by 8 bases; junction bases not matched to a gene: 7. The CDR3 length is 14 residues. The V gene's germline CDR1 is KGHSH and CDR2 LQKENI. TCRdb's copy holds only in-frame clones and misses some; the assay was immunoSEQ multiplex PCR. The sample holds 1,500,000 or so clones, 98% to 99% seen once. The sample is drawn from a study of shared clonotypes between healthy human individuals. Study-wide results and limits: Larger estimated richness was generally seen in naive subsets than in memory subsets. Only blood underwent sampling, and tissue repertoires likely differ.

This TCR derives from a man under 40 in good health. The sequenced sample was naive CD4+ T cells sorted from blood. Described subset: CD45RA+ positively selected. This chain links TRBV18 with TRBJ1-2; 12 bases match TRBD1. CDR3 sequence: CASSPGQGARGYTF. Here the CDR3 DNA reads TGTGCCAGCTCTCCGGGACAGGGGGCGAGAGGCTACACCTTC.